The T cell receptor beta chain described here comes from a study of T-cell reconstitution after alpha-beta-depleted transplantation in children. In this sample, this clonotype turned up many times. CDR3 size: 15 residues. V gave up 1 base and J gave up 2 bases, with 14 bases separating them. Germline-derived CDR1 and CDR2 are SQVTM and ANQGSEA. Unique molecular identifiers were incorporated during preparation of the TCRbeta library. MiXCR, applied by TCRdb to the PCR reads, yields one record per CDR3 protein. The profile shows about 270,000 distinct CDR3 sequences, around 9.6% of them singletons. The starting material was PBMCs from the stem cell graft donor, obtained from the stem cell graft. This chain links TRBV29-1 with TRBJ1-2; D is uncertain. This sequence originates from a human donor who donated a stem cell graft to a child with SCID. The CDR3 bases are TGCAGCGTTGAAGCGGGGAGCGCTGGGAACTATGGCTACACCTTC. Its protein product is CSVEAGSAGNYGYTF.